Below are 13 T cell receptor beta chains sequenced from a single sample in a study of CD8+CD57+ T cells in acquired aplastic anemia. Flow cytometry had shown expanded CD8+CD57+ cells in the patients chosen for sequencing. Using genomic DNA as the template, TCR beta VDJ and CDR3 profiling was carried out. Using its own MiXCR run on the reads, TCRdb lists one record per CDR3 protein. The sample has around 290,000 distinct CDR3 sequences, roughly 61% seen once; the top ten hold around 1.2%. The source material was sorted CD4+, CD8+, or CD8+CD57+ T cells (not recorded which) from PBMCs. Source of these receptors: a human donor with aplastic anemia.

The chain joins TRBV5-6 to TRBJ2-7; the D is unclear. This CDR3 spans 15 amino acids. Per the germline V gene, CDR1 is SGHDT and CDR2 is YYEEEE. The V end was cut by 0 bases, the J end by 1 base, with 11 bases between. The CDR3 DNA is TGTGCCAGCAGCTTGGGAGTGGCTCCTTCCTACGAGCAGTACTTC. It is translated as CASSLGVAPSYEQYF.

Details on this clonotype: A read error may explain this, as a much larger clone is one base away. The chain couples TRBV20-1 to TRBJ2-7, with unresolved D. Trimming took 0 bases from V and 6 from J, leaving 9 bases between them. Germline V gene sequence: CDR1 DFQATT, CDR2 SNEGSKA (reference sequence). The CDR3 sequence is 12 residues long. CDR3 residues: CSARENEPEQYF. The CDR3, as DNA: TGCAGTGCTAGAGAGAACGAGCCCGAGCAGTACTTC.

The chain couples TRBV2 to TRBJ2-1, with D unresolved. This CDR3 has 17 residues. Per the germline V gene, CDR1 is SNHLY and CDR2 is FYNNEI. V was cut by 0 bases and J by 0 bases, with 12 bases left in between. The CDR3 region is CASSEAMGKSSYNEQFF. CDR3 DNA: TGTGCCAGCAGTGAAGCGATGGGGAAGAGCTCCTACAATGAGCAGTTCTTC. Supplemented by reference TRBV2 and TRBJ2-1, the full variable domain reads EPEVTQTPSHQVTQMGQEVILRCVPISNHLYFYWYRQILGQKVEFLVSFYNNEISEKSEIFDDQFSVERPDGSNFTLKIRSTKLEDSAMYFCASSEAMGKSSYNEQFFGPGTRLTVL.

This clonotype was counted at least ten times. The chain links TRBV20-1 to TRBJ2-5; 7 bases are shared with TRBD1. Germline V CDR1 and CDR2: DFQATT, SNEGSKA (reference sequence). The CDR3 runs 13 residues. Trimming took 5 bases from V and 3 from J; bases not matched to a gene: 6. The CDR3 DNA reads TGCAGTGCTGCCAGACAGGGTAAAGAGACCCAGTACTTC. Translating it yields CSAARQGKETQYF.

J is TRBJ2-2 and V is TRBV7-9; D is undetermined. CDR1 is SEHNR, CDR2 FQNEAQ, per germline (reference sequence). V was shortened by 2 bases and J by 1 base, with 11 bases between the two germline ends. This CDR3 comprises 16 residues. In nucleotides, the CDR3 is TGTGCCAGCAGCTTATCAAGTAGTATGAACACCGGGGAGCTGTTTTTT. As protein: CASSLSSSMNTGELFF.

The chain is built from TRBV2 and TRBJ1-1; D gene unclear. Germline lookup yields CDR1 SNHLY and CDR2 FYNNEI. V was clipped by 7 bases and J by 3 bases, with 12 bases between them. The CDR3 has 13 residues. DNA for the CDR3: TGTGCCAGCATTGACCCATTACACACTGAAGCTTTCTTT. This gives the protein CASIDPLHTEAFF.

This clonotype was counted ten times or more. J is TRBJ2-5 and V is TRBV20-1; no clear D gene. Trimming took 5 bases from V and 9 from J, leaving 10 bases between them. The CDR3 has 10 residues. The germline V gene has CDR1 DFQATT and CDR2 SNEGSKA (reference sequence). CDR3 sequence: CSASRVAQYF. The CDR3, as DNA: TGCAGTGCTTCCCGGGTGGCCCAGTACTTC.

This clonotype was seen once. CDR3 protein: CSASRTSGETDTQYF. The CDR3, as DNA: TGCAGTGCTAGCCGGACTAGCGGAGAGACAGATACGCAGTATTTT. The gene calls are TRBV20-1 and TRBJ2-3, with 10 bases matching TRBD2. Per the germline V gene, CDR1 is DFQATT and CDR2 is SNEGSKA (reference sequence). The V segment lost 3 bases and the J segment 3 bases; nucleotides outside the gene matches: 6. This CDR3 has 15 residues.

This clonotype was seen more than once but under ten times. J is TRBJ1-6 and V is TRBV7-2, with 12 bases aligning to TRBD1. The CDR3 is made up of 16 amino acids. The trim removed 4 bases at V and 9 bases at J, leaving 7 bases unmatched. CDR1 is SGHTA, CDR2 FQGNSA, per germline. CDR3 region: CASSSPGQGASSPLHF. CDR3 nucleotide sequence: TGTGCCAGCAGCTCCCCGGGACAGGGGGCTAGTTCACCCCTCCACTTT.

This clonotype has at least ten counts. The chain recombines TRBV5-1 with TRBJ1-2; D uncertain. CDR3 length: 13 residues. V was shortened by 0 bases and J by 8 bases, with 11 bases between the two germline ends. CDR1 and CDR2 (germline): SGHRS, YFSETQ. This CDR3 reads CASSLAGGEGYTF. In DNA form, the CDR3 reads TGCGCCAGCAGCTTGGCCGGCGGAGAGGGCTACACCTTC.

The chain recombines TRBV20-1 with TRBJ1-2; D is uncertain. The CDR3 spans 15 residues. Germline values: CDR1 DFQATT, CDR2 SNEGSKA (reference sequence). V shed 0 bases and J shed 8 bases, with 19 bases lying between them. The CDR3, as DNA: TGCAGTGCTAGAGACCCGGCGGGCATGTGGTTAGGCTACACCTTC. It encodes CSARDPAGMWLGYTF.

This clonotype was counted ten times or more. The rearrangement uses TRBV6-5 and TRBJ1-3, with 7 bases aligning to TRBD1. The junction had 6 bases not matched to a gene; V was cut back by 0 bases and J by 4 bases. The CDR3 is made up of 16 amino acids. The germline V gene has CDR1 MNHEY and CDR2 SVGAGI. The CDR3 here is CASSYSGQTPGNTIYF. The CDR3 coding sequence is TGTGCCAGCAGTTACTCGGGACAGACTCCGGGAAACACCATATATTTT.

The table lists this clonotype with a count of one. The V call is TRBV7-9, the J call TRBJ1-2; 8 bases align to TRBD1. Germline lookup yields CDR1 SEHNR and CDR2 FQNEAQ (reference sequence). CDR3 length: 15 amino acids. J gave up 3 bases and V 5 bases, and 8 bases lay outside the gene matches. For the CDR3, the DNA is TGTGCCAGCAGCCCCATGGACAGGGAGTACTATGGCTACACCTTC. Residues: CASSPMDREYYGYTF.